This passage covers 27 T cell receptor beta chains from one sample sequenced in a study of memory CD4+ T cells and cytomegalovirus serostatus. Clones were sequenced by immunoSEQ multiplex PCR, and TCRdb holds only the in-frame ones, with some missing. The sample carries tens of thousands of clones, approximately 77% recorded once. Single viable CD3+CD4+CD8-CD45RO+ cells were sorted as the memory CD4+ T cells. Sequencing was done on a sample of memory CD4+ T cells from blood. These receptors all come from an adult in good health and CMV-seronegative.

The chain is built from TRBV5-1 and TRBJ2-5, with 12 bases lining up with TRBD1. The CDR3 is 16 residues long. Germline CDR1 is SGHRS and CDR2 is YFSETQ. The trim removed 4 bases at V and 6 bases at J, leaving 10 bases unmatched. CDR3 region: CASSASGTGGVKTQYF. The CDR3 DNA reads as TGCGCCAGCAGCGCTTCCGGGACAGGGGGCGTAAAGACCCAGTACTTC.

The chain links TRBV11-1 to TRBJ2-7; D call uncertain. Looked up from germline, CDR1 is SGHAT and CDR2 is FQDESV (reference sequence). The V and J ends lost 5 bases and 3 bases respectively, with 8 bases between them. The CDR3 is made up of 12 amino acids. CDR3 in amino acids: CASSLIRYEQYF. CDR3 nucleotide sequence: TGTGCCAGCAGCCTAATCCGCTACGAGCAGTACTTC.

The chain carries TRBV27 and TRBJ1-4; D unresolved. Trimming removed 5 bases from V and 7 bases from J, with 23 bases in between. The CDR3 totals 17 residues. Germline loops: CDR1 MNHEY, CDR2 SMNVEV (reference sequence). CDR3 DNA sequence: TGTGCCAGCAGTCAGCTACGAGGAGGTTCTGCTTCTGAAAAACTGTTTTTT. Its translation is CASSQLRGGSASEKLFF. Using reference TRBV27 and TRBJ1-4 for the parts outside the CDR3, the full variable domain is EAQVTQNPRYLITVTGKKLTVTCSQNMNHEYMSWYRQDPGLGLRQIYYSMNVEVTDKGDVPEGYKVSRKEKRNFPLILESPSPNQTSLYFCASSQLRGGSASEKLFFGSGTQLSVL.

The chain employs TRBV11-1 and TRBJ2-7; D is unresolved. CDR1 and CDR2 (germline): SGHAT, FQDESV (reference sequence). The CDR3 is 11 residues long. Trimming took 3 bases from V and 4 from J, leaving 4 bases between them. CDR3 region: CASSFQYEQYF. CDR3 coding DNA: TGTGCCAGCAGCTTTCAGTACGAGCAGTACTTC.

The chain uses TRBV6-1 and TRBJ1-1; TRBD1 matches at 8 bases. Germline-derived CDR1 and CDR2 are MNHNS and SASEGT. The CDR3 is 16 residues long. Trimming took 4 bases from V and 2 from J; bases not matched to a gene: 9. This CDR3 is CASSGQGITGNTEAFF. CDR3 DNA sequence: TGTGCCAGCAGTGGACAGGGGATTACAGGAAACACTGAAGCTTTCTTT.

This chain uses TRBV11-3 with TRBJ2-2; D call uncertain. CDR1 is SGHNT, CDR2 YENEEA, per germline. The germline V and J ends were trimmed by 5 bases and 1 base, with 17 bases remaining between them. The CDR3 contains 17 residues. The DNA of the CDR3 is TGTGCCAGCAGCCCAACCGTGGGGTTCGGGAACACCGGGGAGCTGTTTTTT. This sequence encodes CASSPTVGFGNTGELFF.

The chain links TRBV30 to TRBJ2-1; 8 nucleotides align to TRBD2. With V trimmed by 2 bases and J by 5 bases, 11 bases remained unmatched. This CDR3 has 16 amino acids. Germline CDR1 and CDR2: GTSNPN and SVGIG (reference sequence). CDR3 residues: CAWSRPQREFHNEQFF. The CDR3 bases are TGTGCCTGGAGTCGACCCCAGCGGGAGTTCCACAATGAGCAGTTCTTC.

The rearrangement links TRBV11-2 to TRBJ1-3; 7 positions agree with TRBD1. CDR1 and CDR2 (germline): SGHAT, FQNNGV. Losses at the gene ends were 0 bases for V and 4 bases for J; bases not matched to a gene: 9. The CDR3 length is 17 residues. The CDR3 is CASSLDLQGTLGNTIYF. Here the CDR3 DNA reads TGTGCCAGCAGCTTAGATCTACAGGGGACTCTCGGAAACACCATATATTTT.

The chain joins TRBV7-8 to TRBJ2-7; 9 bases are shared with TRBD2. Trimming took 5 bases from V and 2 from J; bases not matched to a gene: 7. From germline, CDR1 is SGHVS and CDR2 FQNEAQ. This CDR3 spans 15 amino acids. The CDR3 loop is CASSQIAGATYEQYF. The CDR3 DNA sequence: TGTGCCAGCAGCCAAATAGCGGGAGCTACCTACGAGCAGTACTTC.

This chain joins TRBV5-1 and TRBJ1-1, with 11 bases matching TRBD1. Germline V gene data show CDR1 as SGHRS and CDR2 as YFSETQ. J lost 5 bases, V lost 3 bases, and 6 bases had no gene match. CDR3 length equals 15 residues. The CDR3 spells CASSSTGQGGTEAFF. CDR3 nucleotide sequence: TGCGCCAGCAGCTCGACGGGACAGGGGGGGACTGAAGCTTTCTTT. Together with reference TRBV5-1 and TRBJ1-1, the CDR3 gives the full variable domain: KAGVTQTPRYLIKTRGQQVTLSCSPISGHRSVSWYQQTPGQGLQFLFEYFSETQRNKGNFPGRFSGRQFSNSRSEMNVSTLELGDSALYLCASSSTGQGGTEAFFGQGTRLTVV.

The chain recombines TRBV6-1 with TRBJ1-5; TRBD1 might be the D (5 bases). Trimming left V 0 bases short and J 11 bases short, with 26 bases between. This CDR3 spans 18 amino acids. Germline V gene data show CDR1 as MNHNS and CDR2 as SASEGT. This CDR3 is CASSEALQGTASIIAQHF. CDR3 DNA sequence: TGTGCCAGCAGTGAAGCGCTTCAAGGGACTGCCTCAATCATAGCCCAGCATTTT.

The chain combines TRBV5-4 with TRBJ1-6; TRBD1 agrees at 9 bases. Per germline, CDR1 SGHNT and CDR2 YYREEE (reference sequence). With 4 bases clipped from V and 2 bases from J, the junction kept 4 bases outside the gene matches. This CDR3 contains 16 residues. The CDR3 DNA follows: TGTGCCAGCAGCCAGGGACAGGGAACCTATAATTCACCCCTCCACTTT. It codes for CASSQGQGTYNSPLHF. Using reference TRBV5-4 and TRBJ1-6 for the parts outside the CDR3, the full variable domain is ETGVTQSPTHLIKTRGQQVTLRCSSQSGHNTVSWYQQALGQGPQFIFQYYREEENGRGNFPPRFSGLQFPNYSSELNVNALELDDSALYLCASSQGQGTYNSPLHFGNGTRLTVT.

The rearrangement uses TRBV30 and TRBJ1-2; D gene ambiguous. Germline CDR1 and CDR2: GTSNPN and SVGIG (reference sequence). The V gene lost 4 bases and the J gene lost 4 bases, with 13 bases spanning the gap. The CDR3 length is 13 residues. In DNA form, the CDR3 reads TGTGCCTGGAAATATGGCCCGGGCTATGGCTACACCTTC. Translated: CAWKYGPGYGYTF.

CDR3 residues: CASRRRVGDTGELFF. CDR3 sequence (DNA): TGCGCCAGCAGAAGGAGAGTAGGGGACACCGGGGAGCTGTTTTTT. The V gene is TRBV5-1, the J gene TRBJ2-2, with a weak D call TRBD1 (5 bases). Between the trimmed V and J ends, which lost 5 bases and 3 bases, there was a span of 14 bases. The CDR3 runs 15 residues. CDR1 is SGHRS and CDR2 is YFSETQ in the germline V gene.

V and J are TRBV2 and TRBJ2-5, with 7 positions matching TRBD2. Germline CDR1 reads SNHLY; CDR2 reads FYNNEI. The CDR3 has 15 residues. The V segment lost 7 bases and the J segment 2 bases; nucleotides outside the gene matches: 10. CDR3 bases: TGTGCCAGCACCCCCGCGGGAGAGTTACAAGAGACCCAGTACTTC. Its translation is CASTPAGELQETQYF. Complete variable domain (other parts from reference TRBV2 and TRBJ2-5): EPEVTQTPSHQVTQMGQEVILRCVPISNHLYFYWYRQILGQKVEFLVSFYNNEISEKSEIFDDQFSVERPDGSNFTLKIRSTKLEDSAMYFCASTPAGELQETQYFGPGTRLLVL.

V usage is TRBV7-9 and J usage is TRBJ2-3, with 11 bases that match TRBD2. Germline V gene data show CDR1 as SEHNR and CDR2 as FQNEAQ (reference sequence). Trimming cost V 1 base and J 6 bases; bases outside gene matches: 6. The CDR3 totals 16 residues. DNA for the CDR3: TGTGCCAGCAGCTTAGAGGTAGCGGGAGGGCCTGATACGCAGTATTTT. It specifies CASSLEVAGGPDTQYF.

V gene TRBV4-1 combines with J gene TRBJ1-6; D is uncertain. The germline CDR1 and CDR2 sequences are MGHRA and YSYEKL. This CDR3 is built from 16 residues. Trimming shortened V by 0 bases and J by 3 bases, and 9 bases separated the two germline ends. The CDR3 region is CASSQEGHNYNSPLHF. The CDR3 nucleotides read TGCGCCAGCAGCCAAGAAGGGCACAACTATAATTCACCCCTCCACTTT.

The chain links TRBV28 to TRBJ1-1; D unclear. Trimming left V 6 bases short and J 0 bases short, with 8 bases between. Germline values: CDR1 MDHEN, CDR2 SYDVKM. CDR3 length equals 13 residues. The CDR3 spells CASRNTMNTEAFF. The CDR3 DNA is TGTGCCAGCAGAAATACCATGAACACTGAAGCTTTCTTT.

The CDR3 is CASSAGQENQPQHF. The CDR3 nucleotides are TGCGCCAGCAGCGCGGGACAGGAGAATCAGCCCCAGCATTTT. The rearrangement uses TRBV5-1 and TRBJ1-5, with 8 bases matching TRBD1. This CDR3 has 14 amino acids. Trimming cost V 4 bases and J 4 bases; bases outside gene matches: 4. Germline V gene data show CDR1 as SGHRS and CDR2 as YFSETQ.

This chain links TRBV30 with TRBJ2-5; 12 positions agree with TRBD1. Germline V CDR1 and CDR2: GTSNPN, SVGIG (reference sequence). This CDR3 is 14 amino acids long. V shed 3 bases and J 4 bases; nucleotides not matched to a gene: 3. The CDR3: CAWRGTGGAETQYF. Written as DNA, the CDR3 is TGTGCCTGGAGGGGGACAGGGGGCGCAGAGACCCAGTACTTC.

The chain is built from TRBV5-6 and TRBJ1-1; D uncertain. This CDR3 has 14 residues. From germline, CDR1 is SGHDT and CDR2 YYEEEE. V was shortened by 2 bases and J by 1 base, with 9 bases between the two germline ends. The CDR3, as DNA: TGTGCCAGCAGCTTCTTGAGAAGGAACACTGAAGCTTTCTTT. It yields the protein CASSFLRRNTEAFF.

J is TRBJ2-3 and V is TRBV5-4; D ambiguous. Trimming took 4 bases from V and 1 from J, leaving 10 bases between them. CDR1 is SGHNT, CDR2 YYREEE, per germline (reference sequence). The CDR3 is made up of 14 amino acids. The DNA of the CDR3 is TGTGCCAGCAGCCCCTTGACGGGCACAGATACGCAGTATTTT. This translates into CASSPLTGTDTQYF.

The chain combines TRBV27 with TRBJ1-2, with 7 nucleotides matching TRBD1. This CDR3 has 14 residues. Looked up from germline, CDR1 is MNHEY and CDR2 is SMNVEV (reference sequence). The V gene end was trimmed by 3 bases and the J gene end by 5 bases; junction bases not matched to a gene: 6. The CDR3 sequence: CASSFSGGDYGYTF. The CDR3 nucleotides read TGTGCCAGCAGTTTTTCAGGGGGAGATTATGGCTACACCTTC.

The J gene is TRBJ1-1, the V gene TRBV21-1; TRBD1 reflects the table's D call only, with no check against the DNA. TRBV21-1 is a pseudogene segment. The CDR3 runs 17 residues. CDR3 nucleotides: TGTGCCAGCACCCCGGGACAGGGGCCGCCTGGGAACACTGAAGCTTTCTTT. It is translated as CASTPGQGPPGNTEAFF.

The chain has TRBV14 and TRBJ1-2, with unresolved D. The germline V gene has CDR1 SGHDN and CDR2 FVKESK. The CDR3 totals 13 residues. Trimming pared 2 bases from V and 4 bases from J, leaving 8 bases between. The CDR3 loop reads CASSQPGLYGYTF. The CDR3 DNA follows: TGTGCCAGCAGCCAACCAGGTCTCTATGGCTACACCTTC. Full variable domain (outside the CDR3, taken from reference TRBV14 and TRBJ1-2): EAGVTQFPSHSVIEKGQTVTLRCDPISGHDNLYWYRRVMGKEIKFLLHFVKESKQDESGMPNNRFLAERTGGTYSTLKVQPAELEDSGVYFCASSQPGLYGYTFGSGTRLTVV.

V gene TRBV7-3 combines with J gene TRBJ2-1, with TRBD1 matching over 7 bases. The CDR3 has 13 residues. Per germline, CDR1 SGHTA and CDR2 FQGTGA. V lost 4 bases, J lost 6 bases, and 3 bases stayed unmatched. The CDR3, as DNA: TGTGCCAGCAGCTCCACAGGGGTCAATGAGCAGTTCTTC. Translation: CASSSTGVNEQFF.

The chain uses TRBV6-6 and TRBJ2-1; 8 bases are shared with TRBD1. Germline V gene data show CDR1 as MNHNY and CDR2 as SVGAGI (reference sequence). V trimming: 2 bases; J trimming: 0 bases; junction bases outside the gene matches: 3. The CDR3 runs 16 residues. CDR3 amino acids: CASSYRTGISYNEQFF. The CDR3 nucleotides are TGTGCCAGCAGTTACCGGACAGGGATCTCCTACAATGAGCAGTTCTTC.